In its sample, the clone carrying this T cell receptor (beta chain) was seen many times. Its specificity is unknown. The same CDR3 is also encoded by other DNA sequences in this sample. cDNA serving as the sequencing template came from extracted, reverse transcribed RNA. Using immunoSEQ multiplex PCR, the repertoire was profiled, and TCRdb retains in-frame clones only, with some absent. The sample lists about 140,000 clones, around 51% occurring once. This sample stems from a study of CD8+ T cells in alopecia areata. Study-wide points: It was lesional scalp, especially alopecia totalis/universalis, that showed higher clonality than normal scalp.

Peripheral blood, together with lesional scalp punch biopsies, was collected from alopecia areata patients. Cell sorting was applied to PBMCs, and CD4+ and CD8+ T cells were collected. With 1 base removed from V and 9 bases from J, the gap between germline ends came to 10 bases. Germline CDR1 is SGHNT and CDR2 is YENEEA. The CDR3 totals 13 residues. The genes are TRBV11-3 and TRBJ2-1, with unresolved D. Sequences were derived from CD4+ T cells sorted from blood, sampled at week 0. The source of this sequence is a human donor with alopecia areata. The DNA of the CDR3 is TGTGCCAGCAGCTTAGGTCGAAGCGTTGAGCAGTTCTTC. Encoded protein: CASSLGRSVEQFF.